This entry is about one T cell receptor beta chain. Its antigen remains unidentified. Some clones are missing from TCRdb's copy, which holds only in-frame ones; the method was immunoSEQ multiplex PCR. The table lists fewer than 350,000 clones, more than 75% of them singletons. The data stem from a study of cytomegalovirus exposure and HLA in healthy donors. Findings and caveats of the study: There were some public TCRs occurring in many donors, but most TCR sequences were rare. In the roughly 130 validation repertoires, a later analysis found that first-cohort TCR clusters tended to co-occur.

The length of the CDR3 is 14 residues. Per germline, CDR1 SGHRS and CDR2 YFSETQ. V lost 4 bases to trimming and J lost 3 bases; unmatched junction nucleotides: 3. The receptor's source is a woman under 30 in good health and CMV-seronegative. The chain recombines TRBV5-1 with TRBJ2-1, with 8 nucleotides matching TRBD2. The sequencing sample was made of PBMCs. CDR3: CASSRSGNYNEQFF. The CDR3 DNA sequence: TGCGCCAGCAGCCGTAGCGGGAACTACAATGAGCAGTTCTTC. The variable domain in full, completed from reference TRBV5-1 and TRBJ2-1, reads KAGVTQTPRYLIKTRGQQVTLSCSPISGHRSVSWYQQTPGQGLQFLFEYFSETQRNKGNFPGRFSGRQFSNSRSEMNVSTLELGDSALYLCASSRSGNYNEQFFGPGTRLTVL.